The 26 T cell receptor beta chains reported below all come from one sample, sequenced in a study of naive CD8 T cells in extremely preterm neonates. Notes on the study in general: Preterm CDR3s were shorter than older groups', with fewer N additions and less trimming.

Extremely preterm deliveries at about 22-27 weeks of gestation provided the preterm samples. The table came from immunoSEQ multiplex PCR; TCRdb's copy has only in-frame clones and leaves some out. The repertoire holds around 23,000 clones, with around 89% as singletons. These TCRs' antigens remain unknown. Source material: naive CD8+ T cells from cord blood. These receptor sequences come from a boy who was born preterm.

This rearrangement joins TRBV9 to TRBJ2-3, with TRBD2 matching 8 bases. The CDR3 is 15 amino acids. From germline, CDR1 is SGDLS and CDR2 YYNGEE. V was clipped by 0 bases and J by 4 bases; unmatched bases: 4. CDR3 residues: CASSVGRGAADTQYF. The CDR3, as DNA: TGTGCCAGCAGCGTAGGGCGGGGGGCTGCAGATACGCAGTATTTT.

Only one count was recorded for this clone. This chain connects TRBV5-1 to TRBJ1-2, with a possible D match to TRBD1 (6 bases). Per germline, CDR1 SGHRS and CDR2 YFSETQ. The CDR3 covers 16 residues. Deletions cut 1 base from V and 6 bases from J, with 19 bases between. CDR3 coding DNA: TGCGCCAGCAGCTTGCAGATACAGGGTAACCTGGATGGCTACACCTTC. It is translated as CASSLQIQGNLDGYTF. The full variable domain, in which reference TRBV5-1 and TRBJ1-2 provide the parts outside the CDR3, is KAGVTQTPRYLIKTRGQQVTLSCSPISGHRSVSWYQQTPGQGLQFLFEYFSETQRNKGNFPGRFSGRQFSNSRSEMNVSTLELGDSALYLCASSLQIQGNLDGYTFGSGTRLTVV.

This CDR3 is CASSQLEGKGETQYF. For the CDR3, the DNA is TGCGCCAGCAGTCAATTGGAGGGGAAGGGGGAGACCCAGTACTTC. The chain combines TRBV23-1 with TRBJ2-5; tentative D call: TRBD2 (6 bases). TRBV23-1 is designated an ORF whose function remains uncertain. Trimming cost V 1 base and J 5 bases, with 14 bases left between them. The CDR3 runs to 15 residues.

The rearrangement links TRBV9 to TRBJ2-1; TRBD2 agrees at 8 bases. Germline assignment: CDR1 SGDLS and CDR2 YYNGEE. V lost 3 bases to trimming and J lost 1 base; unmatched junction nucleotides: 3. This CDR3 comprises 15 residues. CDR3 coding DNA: TGTGCCAGCAGCGCGGGGGGGCAATCCTACAATGAGCAGTTCTTC. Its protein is CASSAGGQSYNEQFF.

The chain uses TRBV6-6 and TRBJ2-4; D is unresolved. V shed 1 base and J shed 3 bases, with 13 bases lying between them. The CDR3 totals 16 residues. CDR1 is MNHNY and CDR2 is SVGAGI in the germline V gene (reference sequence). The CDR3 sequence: CASSYFDLLGKNIQYF. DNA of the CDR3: TGTGCCAGCAGTTACTTCGACTTATTGGGCAAAAACATTCAGTACTTC.

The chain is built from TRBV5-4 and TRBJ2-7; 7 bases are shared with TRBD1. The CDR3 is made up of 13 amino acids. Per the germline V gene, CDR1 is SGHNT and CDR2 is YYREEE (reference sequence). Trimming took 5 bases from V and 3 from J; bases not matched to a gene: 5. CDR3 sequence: CASRDRDSYEQYF. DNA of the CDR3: TGTGCCAGCAGGGACCGGGACAGCTACGAGCAGTACTTC.

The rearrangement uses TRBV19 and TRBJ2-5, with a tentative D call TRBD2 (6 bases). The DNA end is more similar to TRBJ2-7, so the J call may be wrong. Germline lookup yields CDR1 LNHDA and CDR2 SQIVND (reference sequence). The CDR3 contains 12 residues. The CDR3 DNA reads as TGTGCCAGTAGTTCCGGGGGTTACGAGCAGTACTTC. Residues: CASSSGGYEQYF.

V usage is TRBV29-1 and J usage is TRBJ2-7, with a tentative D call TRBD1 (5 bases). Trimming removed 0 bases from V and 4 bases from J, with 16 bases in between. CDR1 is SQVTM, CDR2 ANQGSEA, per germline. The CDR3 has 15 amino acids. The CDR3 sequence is CSVEDRQGRTYEQYF. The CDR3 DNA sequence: TGCAGCGTTGAAGATCGGCAGGGAAGAACTTACGAGCAGTACTTC.

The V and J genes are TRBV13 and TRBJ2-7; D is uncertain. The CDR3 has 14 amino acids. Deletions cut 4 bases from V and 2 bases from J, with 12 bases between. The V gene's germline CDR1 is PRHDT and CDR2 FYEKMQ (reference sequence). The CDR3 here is CASSSRTTTYEQYF. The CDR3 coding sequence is TGTGCCAGCAGCTCAAGGACCACCACCTACGAGCAGTACTTC.

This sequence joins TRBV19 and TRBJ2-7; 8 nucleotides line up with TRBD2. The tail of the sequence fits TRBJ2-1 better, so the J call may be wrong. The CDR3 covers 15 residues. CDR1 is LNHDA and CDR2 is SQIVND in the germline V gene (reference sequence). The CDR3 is CASSTGTRSANEQFF. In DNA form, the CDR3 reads TGTGCCAGTAGTACCGGGACTAGGAGCGCCAATGAGCAGTTCTTC.

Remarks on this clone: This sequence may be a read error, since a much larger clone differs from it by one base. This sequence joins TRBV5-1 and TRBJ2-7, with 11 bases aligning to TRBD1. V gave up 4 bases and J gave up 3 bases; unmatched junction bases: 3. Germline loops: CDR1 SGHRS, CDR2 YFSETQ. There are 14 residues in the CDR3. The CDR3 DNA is TGCGCCAGCAGCCACGGGACAGGGGGCTACGAGCAGTACTTC. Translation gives CASSHGTGGYEQYF.

CDR3 sequence: CASSLVGIGLFTGELFF. DNA for the CDR3: TGTGCCAGCAGCTTAGTAGGTATTGGACTCTTCACCGGGGAGCTGTTTTTT. The gene calls are TRBV11-3 and TRBJ2-2, with a possible D match to TRBD2 (5 bases). This CDR3 is built from 17 residues. Germline-derived CDR1 and CDR2 are SGHNT and YENEEA. V was cut by 1 base and J by 4 bases, with 16 bases left in between. Full variable domain (outside the CDR3, taken from reference TRBV11-3 and TRBJ2-2): EAGVVQSPRYKIIEKKQPVAFWCNPISGHNTLYWYLQNLGQGPELLIRYENEEAVDDSQLPKDRFSAERLKGVDSTLKIQPAELGDSAVYLCASSLVGIGLFTGELFFGEGSRLTVL.

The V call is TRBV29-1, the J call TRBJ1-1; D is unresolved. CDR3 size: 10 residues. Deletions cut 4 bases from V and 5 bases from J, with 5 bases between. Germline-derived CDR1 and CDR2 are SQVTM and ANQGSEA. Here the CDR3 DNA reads TGCAGCGTTGTCCGGACTGAAGCTTTCTTT. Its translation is CSVVRTEAFF.

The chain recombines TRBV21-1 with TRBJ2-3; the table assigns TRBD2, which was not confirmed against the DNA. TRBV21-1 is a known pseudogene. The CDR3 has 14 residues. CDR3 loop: CASSGLAGTDTQYF. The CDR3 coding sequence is TGTGCCAGCAGCGGACTAGCGGGCACAGATACGCAGTATTTT.

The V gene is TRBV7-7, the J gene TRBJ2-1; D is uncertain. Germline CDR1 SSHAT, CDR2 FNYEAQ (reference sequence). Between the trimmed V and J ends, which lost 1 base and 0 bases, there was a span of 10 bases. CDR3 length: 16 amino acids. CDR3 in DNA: TGTGCCAGCAGCTTAGGACGTTCCAGCTCCTACAATGAGCAGTTCTTC. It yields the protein CASSLGRSSSYNEQFF.

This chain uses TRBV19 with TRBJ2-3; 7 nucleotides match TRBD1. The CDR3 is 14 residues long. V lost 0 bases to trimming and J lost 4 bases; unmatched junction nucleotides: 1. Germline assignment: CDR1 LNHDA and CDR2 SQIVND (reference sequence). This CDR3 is CASSIDQGADTQYF. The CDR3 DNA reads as TGTGCCAGTAGTATAGATCAGGGGGCAGATACGCAGTATTTT.

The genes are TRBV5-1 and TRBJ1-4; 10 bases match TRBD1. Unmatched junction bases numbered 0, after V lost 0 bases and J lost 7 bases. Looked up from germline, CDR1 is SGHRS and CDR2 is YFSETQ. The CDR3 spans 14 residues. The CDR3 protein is CASSLGQGAEKLFF. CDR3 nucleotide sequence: TGCGCCAGCAGCTTGGGACAGGGGGCTGAAAAACTGTTTTTT.

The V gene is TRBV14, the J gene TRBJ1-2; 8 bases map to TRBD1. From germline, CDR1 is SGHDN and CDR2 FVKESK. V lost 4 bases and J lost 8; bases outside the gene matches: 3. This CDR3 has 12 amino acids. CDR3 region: CASSPNRGGYTF. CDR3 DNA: TGTGCCAGCAGCCCCAACAGGGGGGGCTACACCTTC.

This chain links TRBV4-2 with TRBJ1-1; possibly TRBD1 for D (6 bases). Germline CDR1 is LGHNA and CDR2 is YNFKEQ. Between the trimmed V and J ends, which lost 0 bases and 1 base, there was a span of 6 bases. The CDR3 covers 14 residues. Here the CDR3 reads CASSQEGQNTEAFF. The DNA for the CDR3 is TGTGCCAGCAGCCAAGAGGGACAGAACACTGAAGCTTTCTTT.

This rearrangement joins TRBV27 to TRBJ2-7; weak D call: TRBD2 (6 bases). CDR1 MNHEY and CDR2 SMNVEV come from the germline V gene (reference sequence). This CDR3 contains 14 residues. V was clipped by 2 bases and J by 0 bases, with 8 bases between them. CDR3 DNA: TGTGCCAGCAGTTTAGCGGGGAGCTCCTACGAGCAGTACTTC. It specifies CASSLAGSSYEQYF.

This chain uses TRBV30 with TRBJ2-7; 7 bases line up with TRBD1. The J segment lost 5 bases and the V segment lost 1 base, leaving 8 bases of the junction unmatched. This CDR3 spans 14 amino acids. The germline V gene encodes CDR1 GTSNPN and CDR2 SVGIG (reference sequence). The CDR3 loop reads CAWSEDLQGNEQYF. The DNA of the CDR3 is TGTGCCTGGAGTGAAGATTTACAGGGGAACGAGCAGTACTTC.

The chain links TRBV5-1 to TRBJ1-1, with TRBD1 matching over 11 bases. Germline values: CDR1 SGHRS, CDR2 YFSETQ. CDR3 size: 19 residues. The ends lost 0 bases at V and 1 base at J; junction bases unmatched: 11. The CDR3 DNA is TGCGCCAGCAGCTTGGTACCGGGACAGGGGGTTCTTGAGAACACTGAAGCTTTCTTT. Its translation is CASSLVPGQGVLENTEAFF.

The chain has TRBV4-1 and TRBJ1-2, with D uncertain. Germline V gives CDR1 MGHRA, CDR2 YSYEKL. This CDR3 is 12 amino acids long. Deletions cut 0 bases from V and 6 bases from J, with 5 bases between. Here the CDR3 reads CASSQDYNGYTF. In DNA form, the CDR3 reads TGCGCCAGCAGCCAAGATTACAATGGCTACACCTTC.

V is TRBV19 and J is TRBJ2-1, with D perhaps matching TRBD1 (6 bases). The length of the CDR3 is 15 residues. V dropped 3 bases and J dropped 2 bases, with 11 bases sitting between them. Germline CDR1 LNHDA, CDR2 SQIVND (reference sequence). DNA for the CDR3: TGTGCCAGTAGTATGGGGGCGGGTACCTACAATGAGCAGTTCTTC. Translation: CASSMGAGTYNEQFF. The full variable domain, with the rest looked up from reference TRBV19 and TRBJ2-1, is DGGITQSPKYLFRKEGQNVTLSCEQNLNHDAMYWYRQDPGQGLRLIYYSQIVNDFQKGDIAEGYSVSREKKESFPLTVTSAQKNPTAFYLCASSMGAGTYNEQFFGPGTRLTVL.

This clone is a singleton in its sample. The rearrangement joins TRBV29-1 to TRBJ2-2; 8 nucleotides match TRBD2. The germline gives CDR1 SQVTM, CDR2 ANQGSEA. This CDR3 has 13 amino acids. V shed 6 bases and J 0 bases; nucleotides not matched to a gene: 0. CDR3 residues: CSVGLANTGELFF. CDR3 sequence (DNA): TGCAGCGTGGGACTAGCGAACACCGGGGAGCTGTTTTTT.

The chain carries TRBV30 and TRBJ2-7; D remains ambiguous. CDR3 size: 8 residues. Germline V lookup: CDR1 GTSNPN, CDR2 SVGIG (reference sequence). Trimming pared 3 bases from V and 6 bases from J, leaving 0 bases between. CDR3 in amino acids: CAWSEQYF. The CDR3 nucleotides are TGTGCCTGGAGCGAGCAGTACTTC.